This is a list of T cell receptor beta chains from one sample in a study of T cell responses to AZD1222 COVID-19 vaccine. Using immunoSEQ multiplex PCR, the repertoire was profiled, and TCRdb retains in-frame clones only, with some absent. The table includes around 140,000 clones, approximately 91% detected once. This specimen was peripheral blood, taken 28 days after the second dose of the MenACWY control vaccine. These receptors were obtained from an adult who received the MenACWY meningococcal vaccine as a control. CDR3s include the opening cysteine and the closing phenylalanine or tryptophan. A D gene is named only where the DNA matches it firmly. The listing skips clone size in some rows; elsewhere it reads once, few, many or a size class.

>NA|TRBJ1-2|TRBV30|NA
CSGGSDGYTF
TGTTCAGGCGGGAGCGATGGCTACACCTTC
>NA|TRBJ1-2|TRBV5-5|NA
CASSPGGPGLLVYGYTF
TGTGCCAGCAGCCCCGGAGGGCCAGGGCTCTTGGTCTATGGCTACACCTTC
>NA|TRBJ2-7|TRBV30|NA
CAWSDGQSYEQYF
TGTGCCTGGAGTGATGGACAGTCCTACGAGCAGTACTTC
>NA|TRBJ1-1|TRBV5-4|NA
CASSPGEGTDTEAFF
TGTGCCAGCAGCCCCGGAGAAGGGACGGACACTGAAGCTTTCTTT
>NA|TRBJ1-1|TRBV24-1|TRBD1
CATSDNRQGGTEAFF
TGTGCCACCAGTGACAACCGACAGGGTGGTACTGAAGCTTTCTTT
>NA|TRBJ2-1|TRBV20-1|TRBD2
CSASRLAGDPLYNEQFF
TGCAGTGCTAGTCGACTAGCGGGGGACCCCCTCTACAATGAGCAGTTCTTC
>once|TRBJ2-5|TRBV7-7|NA
CASSRRLGHQETQYF
TGTGCTAGCAGCCGGAGGTTGGGTCACCAAGAGACCCAGTACTTC
>NA|TRBJ2-7|TRBV2|NA
CASRADTTYEQYF
TGTGCCAGCAGGGCGGACACGACCTACGAGCAGTACTTC
>NA|TRBJ2-4|TRBV3-1/TRBV3-2|NA
CASSPWDIRSNIQYF
TGTGCCAGCAGCCCGTGGGACATCAGATCGAACATTCAGTACTTC
>NA|TRBJ2-5|TRBV9|TRBD1
CASSVGPGGETQYF
TGTGCCAGCAGCGTAGGTCCAGGGGGAGAGACCCAGTACTTC
>NA|TRBJ1-2|TRBV6-5|TRBD1
CASSLGTGGDYGYTF
TGTGCCAGCAGCCTCGGGACAGGGGGCGACTATGGCTACACCTTC
>few|TRBJ2-1|TRBV4-3|NA
CASSQDIQVSGEQFF
TGCGCCAGCAGCCAAGATATCCAGGTATCGGGCGAGCAGTTCTTC
>NA|TRBJ1-1|TRBV28|NA
CASSLWTGNTEAFF
TGTGCCAGCAGTTTATGGACAGGGAACACTGAAGCTTTCTTT
>NA|TRBJ2-1|TRBV2|TRBD2
CASSAQTSGTYNEQFF
TGTGCCAGCAGTGCTCAGACTAGCGGAACCTACAATGAGCAGTTCTTC
>NA|TRBJ2-4|TRBV7-3|NA
CASSLGDIQYF
TGTGCCAGCAGCTTGGGGGACATTCAGTACTTC
>few|TRBJ2-7|TRBV6-5|TRBD1
CASSPRTGNEQYF
TGTGCCAGCAGCCCAAGGACAGGTAACGAGCAGTACTTC
>NA|TRBJ2-1|TRBV4-1|TRBD2
CASRGGLAGNNEQFF
TGCGCCAGCAGAGGCGGACTAGCGGGAAATAATGAGCAGTTCTTC
>NA|TRBJ1-5|TRBV2|NA
CASSDRSGGNQPQHF
TGTGCCAGCAGTGACAGGTCCGGAGGCAATCAGCCCCAGCATTTT
>NA|TRBJ1-2|TRBV27|NA
CASANRAGGYTF
TGTGCCAGCGCCAACAGGGCAGGCGGCTACACCTTC
>NA|TRBJ2-1|TRBV7-2|NA
CASSLTWRANEQFF
TGTGCCAGCAGCCTCACTTGGAGGGCCAATGAGCAGTTCTTC
>NA|TRBJ2-2|TRBV4-3|NA
CASSQGLGPGELFF
TGCGCCAGCAGCCAAGGCCTAGGGCCGGGGGAGCTGTTTTTT
>NA|TRBJ2-7|TRBV11-1|NA
CASSFILGPSYEQYF
TGTGCCAGCAGCTTCATTTTGGGCCCTTCTTACGAGCAGTACTTC
>NA|TRBJ2-1|TRBV7-8|NA
CASSLQAEQFF
TGTGCCAGCAGCTTACAGGCAGAGCAGTTCTTC
>NA|TRBJ2-3|TRBV6-5|TRBD2
CASSYSGRAGNTQYF
TGTGCCAGCAGTTATAGCGGGAGGGCCGGGAATACGCAGTATTTT
>NA|TRBJ2-2|TRBV30|NA
CAWEGLAGNGELFF
TGTGCCTGGGAGGGCCTGGCCGGGAACGGGGAGCTGTTTTTT
>NA|TRBJ2-2|TRBV2|NA
CASSPRGPNTGELFF
TGTGCCAGCAGCCCGCGGGGCCCGAACACCGGGGAGCTGTTTTTT
>few|TRBJ2-7|TRBV30|NA
CAWSARGYEQYF
TGTGCCTGGAGTGCCAGGGGTTACGAGCAGTACTTC
>NA|TRBJ2-2|TRBV9|TRBD2
CASSVGTSRMNTGELFF
TGTGCCAGCAGCGTAGGGACTAGCCGTATGAACACCGGGGAGCTGTTTTTT
>NA|TRBJ2-5|TRBV5-6|TRBD2
CASIPSPGLAGPETQYF
TGTGCCAGCATCCCGTCCCCGGGACTAGCGGGACCCGAGACCCAGTACTTC
>NA|TRBJ2-1|TRBV19|NA
CASSIMGNEQFF
TGTGCCAGTAGTATTATGGGCAATGAGCAGTTCTTC
>NA|TRBJ1-1|TRBV6-2/TRBV6-3|NA
CASSQGPWSTEAFF
TGTGCCAGCAGTCAGGGACCCTGGAGCACTGAAGCTTTCTTT
>NA|TRBJ2-1|TRBV6-5|TRBD1
CASSYPRGQGEQFF
TGTGCCAGCAGTTACCCCAGGGGGCAAGGTGAGCAGTTCTTC
>few|TRBJ1-5|TRBV28|NA
CASSFVTKTQPQHF
TGTGCCAGCAGTTTCGTCACAAAGACTCAGCCCCAGCATTTT
>few|TRBJ2-2|TRBV5-1|NA
CASSFGYPGELFF
TGCGCCAGCAGCTTTGGGTACCCCGGGGAGCTGTTTTTT
>NA|TRBJ1-2|TRBV7-2|NA
CASSRGAGDGYTF
TGTGCCAGCAGCCGGGGGGCGGGGGATGGCTACACCTTC
>NA|TRBJ2-5|TRBV30|TRBD1
CAWKEGTGGTETQYF
TGTGCCTGGAAAGAGGGGACAGGGGGGACGGAGACCCAGTACTTC
>NA|TRBJ1-6|TRBV18|TRBD1
CASSPEGQGSPLHF
TGTGCCAGCTCACCTGAAGGACAGGGGTCACCCCTCCACTTT
>NA|TRBJ2-1|TRBV6-2/TRBV6-3|NA
CASSQGGAYNEQFF
TGTGCCAGCAGCCAAGGGGGGGCCTACAATGAGCAGTTCTTC
>NA|TRBJ2-7|TRBV27|NA
CASSFQGRAYEQYF
TGTGCCAGCAGTTTCCAGGGACGGGCCTACGAGCAGTACTTC
>NA|TRBJ2-7|TRBV4-3|TRBD1
CASSQVGQGYEQYF
TGCGCCAGCAGCCAAGTGGGACAGGGCTACGAGCAGTACTTC
>NA|TRBJ1-1|TRBV30|NA
CAGRTALTEAFF
TGTGCCGGCCGGACAGCCCTCACTGAAGCTTTCTTT
>NA|TRBJ1-4|TRBV6-5|NA
CASSYSIGGEEKLFF
TGTGCCAGCAGTTACTCGATTGGGGGAGAAGAAAAACTGTTTTTT
>NA|TRBJ1-2|TRBV11-1|NA
CASSLTGSVHGYTF
TGTGCCAGCAGCTTAACAGGGAGTGTGCATGGCTACACCTTC
>NA|TRBJ1-1|TRBV28|TRBD1
CASSLSAVRGGHAEAFF
TGTGCCAGCAGTTTATCCGCGGTCAGGGGGGGGCACGCTGAAGCTTTCTTT
>NA|TRBJ2-3|TRBV11-1|NA
CASSQTSGPTDTQYF
TGTGCCAGCAGCCAGACGAGCGGACCCACAGATACGCAGTATTTT
>few|TRBJ1-5|TRBV11-2|NA
CASSLGHLNQPQHF
TGTGCCAGCAGCTTAGGACACCTGAATCAGCCCCAGCATTTT
>NA|TRBJ2-2|TRBV11-1|TRBD1
CASSRQGNTGELFF
TGTGCCAGCAGCCGACAGGGTAACACCGGGGAGCTGTTTTTT
>NA|TRBJ2-7|TRBV28|NA
CASSLALAGARNEQYF
TGTGCCAGCAGTTTAGCCCTTGCGGGCGCGAGGAACGAGCAGTACTTC
>NA|TRBJ1-3|TRBV19|NA
CASTRVSGNTIYF
TGTGCCAGCACCAGGGTCTCTGGAAACACCATATATTTT
>NA|TRBJ2-7|TRBV5-4|TRBD2
CASSIGGGTSSYEQYF
TGTGCCAGCAGCATAGGCGGGGGGACTAGCTCCTACGAGCAGTACTTC
>NA|TRBJ2-6|TRBV27|NA
CASSPIDGNSGANVLTF
TGTGCCAGCAGTCCGATCGACGGTAACTCTGGGGCCAACGTCCTGACTTTC
>NA|TRBJ1-5|TRBV30|NA
CAWSDDSNQPQHF
TGTGCCTGGAGCGATGATAGCAATCAGCCCCAGCATTTT
>NA|TRBJ2-5|TRBV25-1|NA
CASNFMGETQYF
TGTGCCAGCAACTTCATGGGAGAGACCCAGTACTTC
>NA|TRBJ2-5|TRBV9|NA
CASSPSPTGALETQYF
TGTGCCAGCAGCCCCTCCCCTACAGGAGCCCTGGAGACCCAGTACTTC
>NA|TRBJ1-2|TRBV5-1|TRBD1
CASSAGQGGHYGYTF
TGCGCCAGCAGCGCCGGACAGGGCGGTCACTATGGCTACACCTTC